These 19 T cell receptor beta chains originate from one sample sequenced in a study of cytomegalovirus exposure and HLA in healthy donors. The primer mix had 60 Vbeta and 13 Jbeta primers. Data came from immunoSEQ multiplex PCR; TCRdb stores just in-frame clones and leaves some out. The sample carries about 200,000 clones, 81% recorded once. What was sequenced was PBMCs. These receptors originate from a man between 18 and 29 years old in good health and CMV-seronegative.

This chain uses TRBV6-5 with TRBJ2-5; 10 positions match TRBD1. V lost 5 bases and J lost 4; bases outside the gene matches: 7. The CDR3 is made up of 15 amino acids. In germline, CDR1 is MNHEY, CDR2 SVGAGI. The CDR3 bases are TGTGCCAGCAGTAGACAGGGGGCTGGGGGAGAGACCCAGTACTTC. Translating gives CASSRQGAGGETQYF.

The chain uses TRBV28 and TRBJ2-3; D not certain. CDR1 is MDHEN, CDR2 SYDVKM, per germline. Trimming cost V 2 bases and J 3 bases, with 9 bases left between them. This CDR3 spans 14 amino acids. CDR3 bases: TGTGCCAGCAGTTTAGCTACGGGTACAGATACGCAGTATTTT. Protein: CASSLATGTDTQYF.

The sample holds one count of this clone. The chain uses TRBV7-8 and TRBJ2-5, with 9 bases matching TRBD2. The germline gives CDR1 SGHVS, CDR2 FQNEAQ. The CDR3 has 17 residues. The junction had 21 bases not matched to a gene; V was cut back by 4 bases and J by 12 bases. CDR3 region: CASSSPQGSLAGGTKYF. CDR3 sequence (DNA): TGTGCCAGCAGCTCCCCACAAGGGTCCCTCGCGGGAGGGACTAAGTACTTC.

In regard to this clone: The sample contains more than one DNA sequence encoding this CDR3. J is TRBJ2-5 and V is TRBV5-5; a weak D match, TRBD2 (5 bases). The CDR3 spans 14 residues. Germline CDR1 reads SGHKS; CDR2 reads YYEKEE (reference sequence). V was cut by 1 base and J by 2 bases, with 9 bases left in between. This CDR3 is CASSLMSGQETQYF. CDR3 bases: TGTGCCAGCAGCTTGATGTCGGGACAAGAGACCCAGTACTTC.

This chain uses TRBV5-6 with TRBJ2-5, with 9 bases matching TRBD2. Germline trimming cut 4 bases from V and 7 bases from J; bases unmatched to any gene: 11. The CDR3 has 15 amino acids. Germline V gene data show CDR1 as SGHDT and CDR2 as YYEEEE. Written as DNA, the CDR3 is TGTGCCAGCAGCCCCGGGACTAGCCGGGGATGGACCCAGTACTTC. Its protein is CASSPGTSRGWTQYF.

The chain combines TRBV29-1 with TRBJ1-4, with a tentative D call TRBD1 (5 bases). Trimming pared 4 bases from V and 8 bases from J, leaving 11 bases between. The CDR3 loop spans 12 amino acids. Germline CDR1 reads SQVTM; CDR2 reads ANQGSEA. CDR3 sequence reads: CSVAWGREKLFF. The CDR3 region has the DNA TGCAGCGTTGCCTGGGGGAGGGAAAAACTGTTTTTT.

The chain has TRBV6-5 and TRBJ2-7, with D tentatively TRBD2 (5 bases). In germline, CDR1 is MNHEY, CDR2 SVGAGI. V shed 6 bases and J shed 0 bases, with 15 bases lying between them. This CDR3 contains 15 residues. The CDR3 spells CASSKGADSSYEQYF. CDR3 coding DNA: TGTGCCAGCAGCAAAGGAGCGGATAGCTCCTACGAGCAGTACTTC.

The genes are TRBV11-2 and TRBJ2-1, with 8 bases lining up with TRBD2. Germline CDR1 reads SGHAT; CDR2 reads FQNNGV. The V and J ends lost 5 bases and 1 base, in that order; junction bases with no gene match: 7. The CDR3 sequence is 16 residues long. This CDR3 reads CASSGLAGSSYNEQFF. The CDR3 DNA is TGTGCCAGCAGCGGGCTAGCGGGCTCGTCCTACAATGAGCAGTTCTTC. Complete variable domain (other parts from reference TRBV11-2 and TRBJ2-1): EAGVAQSPRYKIIEKRQSVAFWCNPISGHATLYWYQQILGQGPKLLIQFQNNGVVDDSQLPKDRFSAERLKGVDSTLKIQPAKLEDSAVYLCASSGLAGSSYNEQFFGPGTRLTVL.

The rearrangement links TRBV7-2 to TRBJ2-5, with D perhaps TRBD2 (6 bases). The CDR3 is made up of 14 amino acids. The germline V gene encodes CDR1 SGHTA and CDR2 FQGNSA. The V and J ends lost 5 bases and 3 bases respectively, with 13 bases between them. The DNA of the CDR3 is TGTGCCAGCAGCCCTCGGGACTTTAAAGAGACCCAGTACTTC. Its translation is CASSPRDFKETQYF.

The rearrangement joins TRBV5-6 to TRBJ1-2; D unclear. Trimming took 4 bases from V and 6 from J, leaving 13 bases between them. The CDR3 is 13 residues long. The germline CDR1 and CDR2 sequences are SGHDT and YYEEEE. The CDR3 nucleotides are TGTGCCAGCAGCGTCACGAGGAAAGATGGCTACACCTTC. It is translated as CASSVTRKDGYTF. Full variable domain (outside the CDR3, taken from reference TRBV5-6 and TRBJ1-2): DAGVTQSPTHLIKTRGQQVTLRCSPKSGHDTVSWYQQALGQGPQFIFQYYEEEERQRGNFPDRFSGHQFPNYSSELNVNALLLGDSALYLCASSVTRKDGYTFGSGTRLTVV.

The chain combines TRBV7-2 with TRBJ2-2, with 7 bases matching TRBD2. The CDR3 loop spans 18 amino acids. Germline V gives CDR1 SGHTA, CDR2 FQGNSA. Losses at the gene ends were 5 bases for V and 0 bases for J; bases not matched to a gene: 12. CDR3 DNA sequence: TGTGCCAGCAGCCTAATAGGTGGCGGGGGTTCGAACACCGGGGAGCTGTTTTTT. The encoded protein is CASSLIGGGGSNTGELFF.

This chain links TRBV28 with TRBJ2-1; 8 bases align to TRBD2. Germline-derived CDR1 and CDR2 are MDHEN and SYDVKM. The V and J ends lost 6 bases and 5 bases, in that order; junction bases with no gene match: 6. The CDR3 is 14 amino acids. The CDR3 protein is CASRPAGVNNEQFF. CDR3 nucleotide sequence: TGTGCCAGCAGACCAGCGGGAGTAAACAATGAGCAGTTCTTC.

This clone was recorded a few times. The chain joins TRBV2 to TRBJ1-5; D possibly corresponds to TRBD1 (5 bases). Between the trimmed V and J ends, which lost 4 bases and 0 bases, there was a span of 7 bases. The CDR3 length is 14 residues. CDR1 and CDR2 (germline): SNHLY, FYNNEI. CDR3 in amino acids: CASSGDSSNQPQHF. CDR3 DNA sequence: TGTGCCAGCAGTGGAGACAGTAGCAATCAGCCCCAGCATTTT.

The CDR3 DNA follows: TGTGCCAGCAGCCTAACAGAAAGGGCCAACGTCCTGACTTTC. Protein product: CASSLTERANVLTF. J is TRBJ2-6 and V is TRBV7-9; D uncertain. Germline V lookup: CDR1 SEHNR, CDR2 FQNEAQ (reference sequence). This CDR3 comprises 14 residues. The germline V and J ends were trimmed by 5 bases and 5 bases, with 10 bases remaining between them.

The rearrangement links TRBV5-6 to TRBJ1-2; 7 bases are a match to TRBD1. The CDR3 is 14 residues long. The V gene end was trimmed by 4 bases and the J gene end by 6 bases; junction bases not matched to a gene: 9. CDR1 and CDR2 (germline): SGHDT, YYEEEE. The CDR3 here is CASSPDRAQNGYTF. The CDR3 DNA reads as TGTGCCAGCAGCCCTGACAGGGCTCAGAATGGCTACACCTTC.

This rearrangement joins TRBV11-2 to TRBJ2-1; the match to TRBD1 covers 8 bases. The junction had 11 bases not matched to a gene; V was cut back by 0 bases and J by 4 bases. This CDR3 spans 18 amino acids. The germline V gene has CDR1 SGHAT and CDR2 FQNNGV. DNA of the CDR3: TGTGCCAGCAGCTTAGAAAGGACAGGGTTAGGTTCTTACAATGAGCAGTTCTTC. It encodes CASSLERTGLGSYNEQFF.

The chain employs TRBV5-4 and TRBJ2-3; 7 bases line up with TRBD2. CDR1 and CDR2 (germline): SGHNT, YYREEE (reference sequence). The V and J ends lost 4 bases and 0 bases, in that order; junction bases with no gene match: 5. CDR3 length: 15 amino acids. The CDR3 reads CASSRTSASTDTQYF. In DNA, the CDR3 is TGTGCCAGCAGCCGGACTAGTGCTAGCACAGATACGCAGTATTTT.

This rearrangement joins TRBV19 to TRBJ2-1; D may be TRBD2 (5 bases). The CDR3 is made up of 17 amino acids. V shed 3 bases and J shed 10 bases, with 25 bases lying between them. The germline V gene has CDR1 LNHDA and CDR2 SQIVND (reference sequence). The CDR3 coding sequence is TGTGCCAGTAGTATTTCCCGCGGGTCGAATGGTCGCGGGGAGCAGTTCTTC. This sequence encodes CASSISRGSNGRGEQFF.

The chain joins TRBV5-1 to TRBJ2-7, with a possible D match to TRBD2 (6 bases). V lost 0 bases, J lost 7 bases, and 11 bases lay in between. This CDR3 region has 13 residues. Germline CDR1 is SGHRS and CDR2 is YFSETQ. The CDR3 nucleotides are TGCGCCAGCAGCTTGGACATGGAGGGGGAGCAGTACTTC. It yields the protein CASSLDMEGEQYF.